This TCR beta chain was recorded in a study of cytomegalovirus exposure and HLA in healthy donors. Trimming took 6 bases from V and 3 from J; bases not matched to a gene: 8. The CDR3 has 15 amino acids. The germline CDR1 and CDR2 sequences are MRHNA and SNTAGT. 13 Jbeta primers and 60 Vbeta primers were used for the PCR. Sequencing was performed with immunoSEQ multiplex PCR; in TCRdb, only in-frame clones are kept and a portion is missing. The table shows fewer than 150,000 clones, with approximately 85% occurring only once. The V call is TRBV6-4, the J call TRBJ2-3, with 8 bases identical to TRBD2. This TCR was recovered from a young woman in good health and CMV-seropositive. Sequencing input: PBMCs. The CDR3 DNA is TGTGCCAGCAGCCCCAGCGGGAGAGGGACAGATACGCAGTATTTT. Protein product: CASSPSGRGTDTQYF.